These 22 T cell receptor beta chains originate from one sample sequenced in a study of cytomegalovirus exposure and HLA in healthy donors. In the PCR, 60 Vbeta and 13 Jbeta primers were used. The data were produced by immunoSEQ multiplex PCR, yet TCRdb's version contains in-frame clones alone and is incomplete. The sample totals some 46,000 clones. The source material was PBMCs. The receptors here all came from a woman aged 25 to 39 in good health and CMV-seronegative.

The chain carries TRBV29-1 and TRBJ2-7, with TRBD2 matching over 9 bases. This CDR3 spans 13 amino acids. From germline, CDR1 is SQVTM and CDR2 ANQGSEA. Trimming cost V 4 bases and J 3 bases; bases outside gene matches: 4. CDR3 bases: TGCAGCGTTGGGCGGGAGGGCCTCTACGAGCAGTACTTC. It is translated as CSVGREGLYEQYF.

This rearrangement joins TRBV6-5 to TRBJ2-3; tentatively, D is TRBD2 (5 bases). V was cut by 5 bases and J by 1 base, with 13 bases left in between. The CDR3 covers 15 residues. CDR1 is MNHEY, CDR2 SVGAGI, per germline. The chain's CDR3 is CASSQSGLRTDTQYF. DNA of the CDR3: TGTGCCAGCAGTCAAAGTGGACTCCGCACAGATACGCAGTATTTT.

The chain has TRBV28 and TRBJ1-2, with D possibly being TRBD1 (6 bases). CDR1 and CDR2 from the germline V gene are MDHEN and SYDVKM. Trimming removed 3 bases at V and 5 bases at J, with 16 bases between. This CDR3 contains 15 residues. The CDR3 loop reads CASSLGAGNPYGYTF. CDR3 DNA: TGTGCCAGCAGTTTGGGGGCAGGTAACCCGTATGGCTACACCTTC.

The rearrangement links TRBV19 to TRBJ1-1, with D possibly matching TRBD1 (5 bases). Per germline, CDR1 LNHDA and CDR2 SQIVND (reference sequence). The CDR3 has 12 amino acids. Trimming cost V 8 bases and J 4 bases, with 11 bases left between them. The CDR3: CASRQGSTEAFF. The DNA for the CDR3 is TGTGCCAGTCGCCAGGGAAGCACTGAAGCTTTCTTT.

The CDR3 DNA reads TGTGCCAGCAGTAGACAGGGGCAGGGGATGAACACTGAAGCTTTCTTT. This gives the protein CASSRQGQGMNTEAFF. The chain has TRBV27 and TRBJ1-1; 8 nucleotides line up with TRBD1. The V gene end was trimmed by 5 bases and the J gene end by 0 bases; junction bases not matched to a gene: 8. This CDR3 is built from 16 residues. Germline V gene lookup returns CDR1 MNHEY and CDR2 SMNVEV (reference sequence).

V usage is TRBV18 and J usage is TRBJ2-4, with no clear D. The CDR3 is 16 amino acids. V lost 3 bases to trimming and J lost 1 base, with 13 bases between them. Per the germline V gene, CDR1 is KGHSH and CDR2 is LQKENI. The CDR3: CASSPFESPAKNIQYF. For the CDR3, the DNA is TGTGCCAGCTCACCTTTCGAGAGTCCCGCCAAAAACATTCAGTACTTC.

V gene TRBV5-1 combines with J gene TRBJ2-5; 7 bases agree with TRBD1. This CDR3 is built from 15 residues. The junction had 9 bases not matched to a gene; V was cut back by 5 bases and J by 2 bases. CDR1 and CDR2 (germline): SGHRS, YFSETQ. CDR3 bases: TGCGCCAGCAGACAACAGGGGAATCTTCAAGAGACCCAGTACTTC. Its translation is CASRQQGNLQETQYF.

This chain connects TRBV10-3 to TRBJ2-1, with 13 bases that match TRBD2. From germline, CDR1 is ENHRY and CDR2 SYGVKD. The CDR3 extends over 16 amino acids. The trim removed 2 bases at V and 7 bases at J, leaving 5 bases unmatched. The CDR3 DNA reads TGTGCCATCAGTGAGCGGACTAGCGGGAGAAGGAATGAGCAGTTCTTC. Translating gives CAISERTSGRRNEQFF.

This sequence joins TRBV19 and TRBJ1-4; TRBD1 matches 7 bases. The CDR3 is made up of 13 amino acids. V lost 7 bases, J lost 11 bases, and 10 bases stayed unmatched. The germline V gene has CDR1 LNHDA and CDR2 SQIVND (reference sequence). CDR3: CASTPDRLRKLFF. CDR3 DNA: TGTGCCAGTACCCCGGACAGGTTGCGGAAACTGTTTTTT.

J is TRBJ1-1 and V is TRBV6-5, with 7 bases aligning to TRBD1. The J segment lost 0 bases and the V segment lost 6 bases, leaving 4 bases of the junction unmatched. The CDR3 runs 14 residues. Germline lookup yields CDR1 MNHEY and CDR2 SVGAGI. DNA for the CDR3: TGTGCCAGCAGGTCGGGACAGCTGAACACTGAAGCTTTCTTT. Amino acid sequence: CASRSGQLNTEAFF.

The chain couples TRBV30 to TRBJ1-2; 9 bases are a match to TRBD1. Looked up from germline, CDR1 is GTSNPN and CDR2 is SVGIG (reference sequence). J lost 5 bases, V lost 1 base, and 2 bases had no gene match. This CDR3 has 13 amino acids. The CDR3 region has the DNA TGTGCCTGGAGTGGGGACAGGGATTATGGCTACACCTTC. This encodes CAWSGDRDYGYTF.

The J gene is TRBJ1-4, the V gene TRBV4-1, with 7 bases lining up with TRBD1. This CDR3 has 15 residues. CDR1 is MGHRA, CDR2 YSYEKL, per germline. V shed 1 base and J 5 bases; nucleotides not matched to a gene: 4. CDR3 DNA: TGCGCCAGCAGCCAAGGAGACAGGGCCAATGAAAAACTGTTTTTT. Amino acid sequence: CASSQGDRANEKLFF.

The rearrangement joins TRBV7-2 to TRBJ1-1; tentatively, D is TRBD1 (5 bases). V was pared by 1 base and J by 5 bases, with 17 bases between. The CDR3 has 16 residues. CDR1 SGHTA and CDR2 FQGNSA come from the germline V gene. CDR3 sequence: CASSLEGTLETTEAFF. The CDR3 DNA reads as TGTGCCAGCAGCTTAGAGGGGACTCTGGAAACGACTGAAGCTTTCTTT.

The chain employs TRBV30 and TRBJ2-2, with 9 bases aligning to TRBD1. V was clipped by 0 bases and J by 4 bases; unmatched bases: 6. The CDR3 has 16 residues. CDR1 is GTSNPN and CDR2 is SVGIG in the germline V gene (reference sequence). CDR3 in DNA: TGTGCCTGGAGTGTACTCGGACAGGGGCCCACCGGGGAGCTGTTTTTT. Protein: CAWSVLGQGPTGELFF.

The chain couples TRBV7-2 to TRBJ2-7; TRBD1 aligns across 10 bases. The CDR3 covers 15 residues. Germline-derived CDR1 and CDR2 are SGHTA and FQGNSA. V lost 4 bases and J lost 2; bases outside the gene matches: 5. CDR3 nucleotides: TGTGCCAGCAGCTCAGGGACAGGGGCCACCTACGAGCAGTACTTC. The encoded protein is CASSSGTGATYEQYF.

CDR3 protein: CASSSGTSAYEQYF. The CDR3, as DNA: TGTGCCAGCAGCTCGGGGACTAGCGCCTACGAGCAGTACTTC. This chain joins TRBV13 and TRBJ2-7, with 10 bases that match TRBD2. The trim removed 4 bases at V and 2 bases at J, leaving 2 bases unmatched. The CDR3 length is 14 residues. Germline V gene data show CDR1 as PRHDT and CDR2 as FYEKMQ (reference sequence).

The rearrangement links TRBV4-3 to TRBJ2-7; the D is unclear. V lost 1 base and J lost 2, with 12 bases in between. The CDR3 spans 15 residues. From germline, CDR1 is LGHNA and CDR2 YSLEER. The CDR3 DNA is TGCGCCAGCAGCCAAGCCAGGCAGACCCCCTACGAGCAGTACTTC. The encoded protein is CASSQARQTPYEQYF.

The rearrangement links TRBV5-4 to TRBJ2-7; no firm D call. Germline V lookup: CDR1 SGHNT, CDR2 YYREEE (reference sequence). CDR3 length: 12 residues. V gave up 5 bases and J gave up 0 bases, with 6 bases separating them. CDR3 nucleotides: TGTGCCAGCAGTAGTGGCTCCTACGAGCAGTACTTC. Translating it yields CASSSGSYEQYF.

The J gene is TRBJ2-7, the V gene TRBV4-2, with TRBD2 matching 9 bases. CDR3 length: 16 amino acids. Germline CDR1 reads LGHNA; CDR2 reads YNFKEQ. The V gene end was trimmed by 1 base and the J gene end by 6 bases; junction bases not matched to a gene: 10. DNA for the CDR3: TGTGCCAGCAGCCAAGTGATTAGCGGGAGTTTAGCCGAGCAGTACTTC. This gives the protein CASSQVISGSLAEQYF.

The DNA of the CDR3 is TGTGCCAGCAGCGTGGGACTAGCGGGAGTAGAGACCCAGTACTTC. Protein product: CASSVGLAGVETQYF. This chain uses TRBV9 with TRBJ2-5, with 14 nucleotides matching TRBD2. The CDR3 spans 15 residues. Germline CDR1 is SGDLS and CDR2 is YYNGEE. J was trimmed by 4 bases and V by 2 bases; bases with no gene match: 1.

The rearrangement links TRBV10-3 to TRBJ2-7; D is uncertain. Germline V lookup: CDR1 ENHRY, CDR2 SYGVKD. This CDR3 region has 13 residues. V gave up 6 bases and J gave up 2 bases, with 11 bases separating them. This chain's CDR3 is CAIRRDTPYEQYF. The CDR3 DNA follows: TGTGCCATCAGAAGAGACACCCCCTACGAGCAGTACTTC.

With regard to this clone: At one end, the junction sequence differs from germline, possibly due to a read error. The J gene is TRBJ1-2, the V gene TRBV30, with a tentative D call TRBD1 (6 bases). The CDR3 covers 14 residues. Looked up from germline, CDR1 is GTSNPN and CDR2 is SVGIG (reference sequence). In nucleotides, the CDR3 is TGTGCCTGGAGTGTTGACAGGTGGGATCCCCGGTTTGGCTTC. It encodes CAWSVDRWDPRFGF.